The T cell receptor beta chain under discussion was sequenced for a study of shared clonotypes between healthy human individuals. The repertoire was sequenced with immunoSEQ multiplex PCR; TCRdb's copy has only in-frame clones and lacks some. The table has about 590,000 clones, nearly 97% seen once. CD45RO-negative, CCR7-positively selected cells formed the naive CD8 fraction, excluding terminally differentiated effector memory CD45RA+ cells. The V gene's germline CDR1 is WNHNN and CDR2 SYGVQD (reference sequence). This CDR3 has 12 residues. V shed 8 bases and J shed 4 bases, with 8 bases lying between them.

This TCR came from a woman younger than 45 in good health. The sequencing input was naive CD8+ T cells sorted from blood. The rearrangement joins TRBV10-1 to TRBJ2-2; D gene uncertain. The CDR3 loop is CASGRGTGELFF. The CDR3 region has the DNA TGCGCCAGCGGTCGAGGCACCGGGGAGCTGTTTTTT.